Listed here is a single TCR beta chain. Its antigen has not been determined. No clone much larger than this one lies a single base away; base qualities are absent. The data were obtained in a study of shared clonotypes between healthy human individuals (dated by TCRdb to about 2020). Background for the entire study: A couple of women and a few men aged 18 to 49 years were included in the cohort. For each donor, CD4 naive and CD4 memory were each given three plates, CD8 naive was given two plates, and CD8 memory was given one plate. To estimate repertoire size and how much clonotype sharing occurs between individuals, the study deeply sequenced the blood TCR repertoires of about five healthy adults. Different laboratories and diverse techniques were used to prepare libraries and sequence TCR repertoires, to increase sequencing depth and limit assay-specific biases. Between about 0.94 and 8.9 billion PBMCs per donor were obtained by leukapheresis. Beyond this particular receptor, the publication reports: Rarefaction of sorted-subset datasets indicated incomplete sequencing despite the large sequencing depth. Across a few donors, approximately 5% of naive CD4, around 3.3% of naive CD8, about 2.3% of memory CD4, and 0.4% to 0.45% of memory CD8 clonotypes were shared. Based on pairwise subsampling, the degree of clonotype sharing among donors was expected to be affected by sequencing depth. Because the study included only a small number of donors, the genetic and exposure-history diversity represented was limited. Clonotypes shared by all four sorted-subset donors showed higher generation probabilities than non-shared clonotypes. Naive subsets generally had larger estimated clonotype richness than memory subsets. Sampling was restricted to blood, and TCR repertoires in tissue are likely to differ from TCR repertoires in blood.

Using the deep immunoSEQ assay, multiplex PCR amplified TCR CDR3 regions from genomic DNA. For each cell subset, the extracted genomic DNA was distributed evenly across all wells of several immunoSEQ 96-well plates, and each plate served as one replicate. Each replicate PCR for sorted subsets received around 200 ng genomic DNA, equal to roughly 29,000 T cell genomes. Purified libraries were measured with a Qubit 3.0 fluorometer, size-checked on a Bioanalyzer 2100, and measured again with the KAPA Library Quantification kit. Every immunoSEQ 96-well plate was sequenced on a separate single-read 150-cycle Illumina NextSeq 550 flow cell. As for the authors' bioinformatics: The immunoSEQ output contained only junctional sequences without quality scores, so filtering could not match that applied to full-length reads. Sequences were annotated with PyIR, a Python wrapper for IgBLAST v1.9, and V/J genes and CDR3 were assigned using IMGT germline references. Reads were removed for weak V/J assignments (E-value above 1e-6), missing CDR3, stop codons, out-of-frame junctions, or ambiguous translated residues. A V3J clonotype was defined by an identical inferred V gene, J gene, and CDR3 amino acid sequence. To compute the percentage overlap between repertoires, the number of shared unique clonotypes was divided by the size of the smaller repertoire. Repertoire richness was assessed with RTK rarefaction, the Chao1 estimator, and Recon v2.1 estimates of unobserved clonotypes. Generation probabilities were computed with OLGA for all TCRbeta clonotypes obtained by the gDNA method from several donors. TCRdb's version of the immuneACCESS table is confined to in-frame rearrangements and falls short of the full clone set. An unresolved V gene accounts for under half of the shortfall where checked; the remainder is of unknown origin. V and J calls plus clone size are reproduced from that table; the DNA served to infer D and trimming. The sample table shows about 2 million clones, and about 95% are seen once. 0.9% to 1.3% of the sample rests with the top ten.

CD8 naive samples consisted of CD45RO-negative cells that were positively selected for CCR7, yielding a CD45RA+CCR7+ population without TemRA cells. The donors were healthy, HIV-negative adults who had no recently reported acute infections or vaccinations. Only Caucasian adults living in Nashville, Tennessee, USA were represented among the donors. Blood was collected by leukapheresis, and PBMCs were isolated by Ficoll-Histopaque density gradient centrifugation and then cryopreserved in liquid nitrogen vapor phase. Analytical flow cytometry was used to check the purity and quantity of every magnetically sorted T cell population. Genomic DNA was isolated from each sorted fraction and quantified by UV absorbance on a Nanodrop 2000c. This TCR was recovered from a man aged 18 to 35 in good health. Sequenced sample: naive CD8+ T cells sorted from blood. In light of the paper, this sample's cell subset or site label describes: CD45RA+CCR7+.

In nucleotides, the sequence is TGCGCCAGCAGCCAAGGTCCAGGGAGTACCTACGAGCAGTACTTC. This encodes CASSQGPGSTYEQYF. The chain is encoded by TRBV4-1 joined to TRBJ2-7, with the D call perhaps TRBD1 or TRBD2, each one matching 5 bases. V and J are truncated by 1 base and 2 bases respectively, leaving an intervening sequence of 12 bases. Including cysteine and phenylalanine, the CDR3 has 15 amino acids. Just the 45-base CDR3 DNA is kept, in frame starting at base 1. Via the germline V gene, CDR1 is MGHRA and CDR2 YSYEKL.